These 2 T cell receptor beta chains were all obtained from the same sample, sequenced in a study of a mutant IDH1 vaccine in newly diagnosed glioma. Described time point: week 5, during vaccination. The study gave 300 ug of mutant IDH1 20-mer peptide per vaccine dose, with topical imiquimod. No antigens are known for them. Repertoires were generated with immunoSEQ multiplex PCR, while TCRdb's copy carries only in-frame clones and drops some. The sample holds roughly 50,000 clones; 82% are singletons and the top ten take roughly 3.3%. Sequencing was performed on PBMCs, taken from a glioma patient whose treatment included an IDH1 peptide vaccine. The receptors were gathered from a woman between 18 and 30 years old with glioma. Some clones in this sample may be carry-over from other donors' samples.

This chain links TRBV27 with TRBJ1-5, with 12 bases matching TRBD1. Germline loops: CDR1 MNHEY, CDR2 SMNVEV (reference sequence). This CDR3 region has 15 residues. V dropped 6 bases and J dropped 7; count of bases not matched to a gene: 7. CDR3 in DNA: TGTGCCAGCAGCCACGGGACAGGGGGCGCCCAGCCCCAGCATTTT. It encodes CASSHGTGGAQPQHF.

This chain joins TRBV5-1 and TRBJ2-3; D is possibly TRBD2 (5 bases). The CDR3 length is 16 residues. The germline V gene encodes CDR1 SGHRS and CDR2 YFSETQ. Between the trimmed V and J ends, which lost 0 bases and 0 bases, there was a span of 11 bases. The CDR3 here is CASSLDSGLSTDTQYF. DNA for the CDR3: TGCGCCAGCAGCTTGGACAGCGGTCTAAGCACAGATACGCAGTATTTT.